These T cell receptor beta chains were read from a single sample in a study of cytotoxic CD8 clonotypes in ibrutinib-treated CLL. The protocol was immunoSEQ multiplex PCR, while the TCRdb copy is restricted to in-frame clones and leaves out a portion. This table has fewer than 200,000 clones, approximately 80% appearing once. Specimen: PBMCs, collected after 24 months of ibrutinib treatment. These receptors all stem from a human donor with chronic lymphocytic leukemia. CDR3s include the opening cysteine and the closing phenylalanine or tryptophan. A D gene is named only where the DNA matches it firmly. The listing skips clone size in some rows; elsewhere it reads once, few, many or a size class.

j_call	v_call	clone_size	d_call	cdr3_aa	cdr3_nt
TRBJ1-6	TRBV5-1	-	-	CASSLEYDGSPLHF	TGCGCCAGCAGCTTAGAGTACGACGGTTCACCCCTCCACTTT
TRBJ1-4	TRBV7-9	-	-	CASSLALATNEKLFF	TGTGCCAGCAGCTTAGCGTTGGCAACTAATGAAAAACTGTTTTTT
TRBJ1-2	TRBV28	-	-	CASSLTPGHYGYTF	TGTGCCAGCAGTTTAACCCCAGGGCACTATGGCTACACCTTC
TRBJ2-5	TRBV5-1	-	-	CASSGGAGQETQYF	TGCGCCAGCAGCGGAGGGGCAGGGCAAGAGACCCAGTACTTC
TRBJ2-7	TRBV5-1	-	TRBD1	CASSFWTGPYEQYF	TGCGCCAGCAGCTTTTGGACAGGACCCTACGAGCAGTACTTC
TRBJ2-3	TRBV9	-	-	CASSVEGRGTDTQYF	TGTGCCAGCAGCGTAGAAGGCAGGGGAACCGATACGCAGTATTTT
TRBJ2-3	TRBV20-1	-	-	CSAKGGNTQYF	TGCAGTGCCAAAGGGGGAAATACGCAGTATTTT
TRBJ1-1	TRBV7-9	-	TRBD1	CASSFRQGSNTEAFF	TGTGCCAGCAGCTTCCGACAGGGATCGAACACTGAAGCTTTCTTT
TRBJ2-5	TRBV20-1	-	-	CSARDRETQYF	TGCAGTGCTAGGGACCGAGAGACCCAGTACTTC
TRBJ1-1	TRBV10-1	-	-	CAKIQSGFKDTEAFF	TGCGCCAAAATTCAATCAGGGTTCAAAGACACTGAAGCTTTCTTT
TRBJ2-7	TRBV28	few	-	CASSLPATYEQYF	TGTGCCAGCAGTTTACCAGCCACCTACGAGCAGTACTTC
TRBJ1-2	TRBV19	-	TRBD1	CASSGQGQGYTF	TGTGCCAGTAGCGGACAGGGACAAGGCTACACCTTC
TRBJ2-2	TRBV11-3	-	-	CASSSPCGGTNTGELFF	TGTGCCAGCAGCTCGCCCTGCGGGGGCACCAACACCGGGGAGCTGTTTTTT
TRBJ2-3	TRBV6-5	-	-	CASSYRTSTDTQYF	TGTGCCAGCAGTTACCGGACTAGCACAGATACGCAGTATTTT
TRBJ1-2	TRBV5-1	-	-	CASRTRGAAGYTF	TGCGCCAGCCGAACGCGGGGGGCAGCGGGCTACACCTTC
TRBJ1-2	TRBV28	-	-	CASSWGQGVYGYTF	TGTGCCAGCAGTTGGGGGCAGGGAGTCTATGGCTACACCTTC
TRBJ1-3	TRBV18	-	-	CASSPFDVSGNTIYF	TGTGCCAGCTCACCGTTCGACGTCTCTGGAAACACCATATATTTT
TRBJ2-7	TRBV7-9	-	-	CASSFGDRFVYEQYF	TGTGCCAGCAGCTTTGGAGACAGGTTTGTCTACGAGCAGTACTTC
TRBJ2-3	TRBV7-2	-	TRBD2	CASRTGTTSDTQYF	TGTGCCAGCAGAACCGGGACTACCTCCGATACGCAGTATTTT
TRBJ2-3	TRBV5-1	-	-	CASSLPRVTDTQYF	TGCGCCAGCAGCCTGCCCAGGGTCACGGATACGCAGTATTTT
TRBJ2-2	TRBV4-2	-	-	CASSQDLRAGTGELFF	TGTGCCAGCAGCCAAGACTTAAGGGCCGGCACCGGGGAGCTGTTTTTT
TRBJ1-1	TRBV7-3	-	-	CASSPMGGTEAFF	TGTGCCAGCAGCCCCATGGGGGGCACTGAAGCTTTCTTT